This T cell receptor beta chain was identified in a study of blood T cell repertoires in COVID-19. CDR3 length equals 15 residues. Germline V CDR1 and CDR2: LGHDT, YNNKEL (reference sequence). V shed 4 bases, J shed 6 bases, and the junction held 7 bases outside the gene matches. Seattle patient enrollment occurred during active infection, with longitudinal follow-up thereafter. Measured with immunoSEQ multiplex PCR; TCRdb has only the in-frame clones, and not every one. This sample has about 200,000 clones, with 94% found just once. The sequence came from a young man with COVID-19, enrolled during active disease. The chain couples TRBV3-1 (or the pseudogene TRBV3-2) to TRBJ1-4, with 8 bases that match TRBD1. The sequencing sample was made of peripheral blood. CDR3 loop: CASSRGQGSDEKLFF. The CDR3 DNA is TGTGCCAGCAGCCGCGGACAGGGATCGGATGAAAAACTGTTTTTT.